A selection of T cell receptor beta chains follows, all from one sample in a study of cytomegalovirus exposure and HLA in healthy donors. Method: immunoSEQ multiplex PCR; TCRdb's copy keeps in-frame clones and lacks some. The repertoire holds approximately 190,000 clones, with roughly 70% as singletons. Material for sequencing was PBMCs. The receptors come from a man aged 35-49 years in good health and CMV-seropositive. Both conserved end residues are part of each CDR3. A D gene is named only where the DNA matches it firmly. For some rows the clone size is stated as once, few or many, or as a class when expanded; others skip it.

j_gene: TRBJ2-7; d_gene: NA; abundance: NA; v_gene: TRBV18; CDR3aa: CASSPPGTPYEQYF; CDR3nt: TGTGCCAGCTCACCACCTGGGACTCCCTACGAGCAGTACTTC
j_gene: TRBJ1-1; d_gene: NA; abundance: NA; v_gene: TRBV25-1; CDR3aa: CASSESGQLIEAFF; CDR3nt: TGTGCCAGCAGTGAATCTGGGCAGCTAATTGAAGCTTTCTTT
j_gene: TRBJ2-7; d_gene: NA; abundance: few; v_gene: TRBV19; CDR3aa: CASSIALGPYEQYF; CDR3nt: TGTGCCAGTAGTATCGCATTGGGGCCCTACGAGCAGTACTTC
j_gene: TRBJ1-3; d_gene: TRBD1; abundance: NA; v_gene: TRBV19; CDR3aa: CASKDRGRPTIYF; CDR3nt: TGTGCCAGTAAGGACAGGGGGCGACCCACCATATATTTT
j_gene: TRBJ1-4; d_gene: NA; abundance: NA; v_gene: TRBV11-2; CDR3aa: CASSLRGGIPTNEKLFF; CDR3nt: TGTGCCAGCAGCTTAAGGGGGGGGATACCAACTAATGAAAAACTGTTTTTT
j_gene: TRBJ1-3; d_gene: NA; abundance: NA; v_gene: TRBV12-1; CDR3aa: CASSFVRGSGNTIYF; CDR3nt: TGTGCCAGCAGCTTTGTTCGGGGATCTGGAAACACCATATATTTT
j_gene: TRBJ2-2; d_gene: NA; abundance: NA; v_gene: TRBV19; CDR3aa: CASKEGGELFF; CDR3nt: TGTGCCAGTAAGGAGGGGGGGGAGCTGTTTTTT
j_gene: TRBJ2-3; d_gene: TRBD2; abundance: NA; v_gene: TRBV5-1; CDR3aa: CASSLSAGGTDTQYF; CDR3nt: TGCGCCAGCAGCTTATCAGCGGGGGGGACAGATACGCAGTATTTT
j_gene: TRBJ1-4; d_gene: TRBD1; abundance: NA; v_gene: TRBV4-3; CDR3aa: CASSQGQGEIVEKLFF; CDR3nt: TGCGCCAGCAGCCAAGGACAGGGTGAGATCGTTGAAAAACTGTTTTTT
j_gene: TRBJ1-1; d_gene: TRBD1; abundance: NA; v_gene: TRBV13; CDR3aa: CASSLGTGEGDTEAFF; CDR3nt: TGTGCCAGCAGCTTAGGGACAGGGGAGGGAGACACTGAAGCTTTCTTT
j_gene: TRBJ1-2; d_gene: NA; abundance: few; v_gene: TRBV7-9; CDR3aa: CASNLLGGYTF; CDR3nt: TGTGCCAGCAACCTACTAGGTGGCTACACCTTC
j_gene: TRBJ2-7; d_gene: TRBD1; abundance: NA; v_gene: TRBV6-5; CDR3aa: CASSPTGGAIEQYF; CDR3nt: TGTGCCAGCAGCCCAACAGGGGGCGCGATCGAGCAGTACTTC
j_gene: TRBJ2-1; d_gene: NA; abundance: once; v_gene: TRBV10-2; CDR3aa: CASSESGLFLEQFF; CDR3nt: TGCGCCAGCAGTGAAAGCGGACTCTTCCTCGAGCAGTTCTTC
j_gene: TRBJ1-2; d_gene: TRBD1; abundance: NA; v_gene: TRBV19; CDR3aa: CASMPAYRGSTNYGYTF; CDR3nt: TGTGCCAGTATGCCGGCTTACAGGGGGTCCACTAACTATGGCTACACCTTC
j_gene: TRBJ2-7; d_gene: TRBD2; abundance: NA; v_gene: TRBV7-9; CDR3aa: CASSPTRLAYEQYF; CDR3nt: TGTGCCAGCAGCCCCACCCGACTAGCGTACGAGCAGTACTTC
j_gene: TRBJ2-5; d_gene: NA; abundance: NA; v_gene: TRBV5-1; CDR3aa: CASSLGTFQETQYF; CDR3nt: TGCGCCAGCAGCTTGGGGACATTTCAAGAGACCCAGTACTTC
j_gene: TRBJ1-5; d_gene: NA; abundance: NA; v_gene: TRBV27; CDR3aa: CASSLGALQPQHF; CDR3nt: TGTGCCAGCAGTTTAGGGGCGCTTCAGCCCCAGCATTTT
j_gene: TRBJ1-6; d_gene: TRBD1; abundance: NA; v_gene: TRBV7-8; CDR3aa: CASSPPGQGASPLHF; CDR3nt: TGTGCCAGCAGCCCGCCGGGACAGGGGGCCTCACCCCTCCACTTT
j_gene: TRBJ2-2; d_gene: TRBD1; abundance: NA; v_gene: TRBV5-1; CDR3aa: CASSLTGTIDTGELFF; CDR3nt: TGCGCCAGCAGCCTGACAGGGACGATAGACACCGGGGAGCTGTTTTTT
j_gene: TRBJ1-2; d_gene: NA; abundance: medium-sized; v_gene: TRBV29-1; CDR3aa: CSVVEDFNYGYTF; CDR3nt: TGCAGCGTTGTGGAGGATTTTAACTATGGCTACACCTTC
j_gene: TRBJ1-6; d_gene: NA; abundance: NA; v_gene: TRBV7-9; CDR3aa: CASSQPGVSPFHF; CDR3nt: TGTGCCAGCAGCCAGCCCGGGGTTTCACCCTTCCACTTT
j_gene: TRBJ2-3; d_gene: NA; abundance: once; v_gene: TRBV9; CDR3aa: CASSVGNRGTDTQYF; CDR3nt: TGTGCCAGCAGCGTCGGGAACAGGGGCACAGATACGCAGTATTTT